In its sample, the clone carrying this TCR beta chain was seen once. The data originate from a study of blood T cell repertoires in COVID-19. The assay was immunoSEQ multiplex PCR, and TCRdb's table has in-frame clones only and misses some. Of 45,000 or so clones listed, approximately 85% are singletons. V was clipped by 4 bases and J by 8 bases, with 9 bases between them. This CDR3 is 12 amino acids long. Germline CDR1 SGHKS, CDR2 YYEKEE (reference sequence). This chain uses TRBV5-5 with TRBJ1-4, with D uncertain. Sequenced: peripheral blood. This clonotype was obtained from an elderly woman with acute or convalescent COVID-19. CDR3 protein: CASSLTLEKLFF. For the CDR3, the DNA is TGTGCCAGCAGCCTAACCCTAGAAAAACTGTTTTTT.